This T cell receptor beta chain was sequenced in a study of post-analysis software for immune sequencing data (dated by TCRdb to 2013 to 2016). The study in broad terms: Disease courses on record covered relapsing-remitting, secondary progressive and progressive-relapsing multiple sclerosis, though some patients had no subtype annotation. Patient repertoires were compared against about a dozen previously published healthy control repertoires from donors aged 6 to 25 years. A subset of samples was prepared in parallel using single-end sample barcoding, then pooled and co-amplified after Illumina adapter ligation. Paper-wide results and their limitations: Direct clustering with F measure revealed strong co-clustering of samples prepared in the same batch, which led to a batch-effect correction. Normalized Chao1 diversity was significantly lower in multiple sclerosis patients than controls, suggesting substantial peripheral T-cell clonal expansion. The multiple sclerosis patient group was slightly younger than the control group. Patients showed significantly higher frequencies than controls for roughly five TRBV segments, among them TRBV5-6, TRBV5-1 and TRBV20-1.

V is reduced by 0 bases and J by 1 base, leaving a spacing of 10 bases between them. The CDR3 holds 16 amino acids from the cysteine to the phenylalanine. Just CDR3 DNA is preserved here, 48 bases in frame from base 1. CDR1 and CDR2, per the germline V gene, are MNHEY and SVGEGT. To demonstrate the VDJtools post-analysis software, the study profiled TCR beta repertoires from the peripheral blood of about 13 young patients with multiple sclerosis. Multiple sclerosis patients were children and adolescents aged roughly 6 to 15 years. Turning to this clonotype: The target of this receptor is not known. Base qualities are not recorded, but no much larger clone differs from it by a single base.

The library was prepared using PCR. Sequenced on an Illumina HiSeq 2500. To reduce PCR and sequencing biases, unique molecular identifiers were incorporated into the TCR beta cDNA libraries. Approximately 500,000 cDNA molecules were obtained per 1 to 10 million input T cells, so each molecule approximated one T cell. The patient libraries were prepared and sequenced with the same protocol used for the earlier healthy control dataset. Samples belonging to the same batch were prepared together, multiplexed and sequenced on a shared HiSeq lane. Concerning the study's data processing: Raw barcoded reads were processed with MIGEC, and single-read molecular identifier groups were discarded before consensus assembly and CDR3 extraction. Clonotype tables were post-analysed with VDJtools, and diversity was normalized by down-sampling all datasets to the smallest sample size. To correct batch-related cross-sample contamination, repertoire overlap clustering matched CDR3 amino acid sequences but not nucleotide sequences. The raw public data were reprocessed by TCRdb itself: fastp quality trimming at Q25, MiXCR clonotype calling, in-frame beta chains only. All rows with the same CDR3 protein become a single entry with the most common DNA and genes. TCRdb's processing, not the authors', yielded these V and J calls. For this sample there are some 370,000 distinct CDR3 sequences; 30% to 45% appear just once. Of the sample, 13% falls within the top ten clones.

Input material: blood. The sequence was obtained from a girl aged 10 to 17 with multiple sclerosis. The chain couples TRBV6-2 or TRBV6-3 to TRBJ2-4; a weak D assignment points to TRBD2 (6 bases agree). The CDR3 is CASSYSGGKAKNIQYF. The DNA sequence is given as TGTGCCAGCAGTTACTCTGGGGGGAAGGCCAAAAACATTCAGTACTTC.